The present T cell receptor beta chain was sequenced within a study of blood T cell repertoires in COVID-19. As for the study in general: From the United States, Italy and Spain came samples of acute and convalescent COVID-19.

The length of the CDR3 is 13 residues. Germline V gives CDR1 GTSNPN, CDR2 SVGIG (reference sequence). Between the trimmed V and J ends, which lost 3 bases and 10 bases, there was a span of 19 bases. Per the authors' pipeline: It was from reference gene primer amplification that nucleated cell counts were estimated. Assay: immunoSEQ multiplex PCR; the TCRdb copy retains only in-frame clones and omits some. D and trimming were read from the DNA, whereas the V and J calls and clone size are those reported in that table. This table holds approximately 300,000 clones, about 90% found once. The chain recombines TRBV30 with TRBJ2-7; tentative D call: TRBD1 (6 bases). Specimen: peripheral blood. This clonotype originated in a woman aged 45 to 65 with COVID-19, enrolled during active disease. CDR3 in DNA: TGTGCCTGGAGCGGCGCCACAGGGCGACTCCAGTACTTC. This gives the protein CAWSGATGRLQYF. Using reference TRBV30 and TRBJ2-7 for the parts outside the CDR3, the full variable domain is SQTIHQWPATLVQPVGSPLSLECTVEGTSNPNLYWYRQAAGRGLQLLFYSVGIGQISSEVPQNLSASRPQDRQFILSSKKLLLSDSGFYLCAWSGATGRLQYFGPGTRLTVT.